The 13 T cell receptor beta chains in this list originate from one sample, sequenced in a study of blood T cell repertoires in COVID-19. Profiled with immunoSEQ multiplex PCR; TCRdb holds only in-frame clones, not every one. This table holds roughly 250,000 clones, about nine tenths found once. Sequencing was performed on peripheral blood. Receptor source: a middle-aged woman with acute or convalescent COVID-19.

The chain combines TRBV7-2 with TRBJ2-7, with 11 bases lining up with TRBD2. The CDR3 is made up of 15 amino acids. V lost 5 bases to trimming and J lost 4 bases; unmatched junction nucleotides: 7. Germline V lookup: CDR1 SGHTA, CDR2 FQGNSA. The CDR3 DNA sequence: TGTGCCAGCAGCCTACTAGCGGGAGATAGGTACGAGCAGTACGTC. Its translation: CASSLLAGDRYEQYV.

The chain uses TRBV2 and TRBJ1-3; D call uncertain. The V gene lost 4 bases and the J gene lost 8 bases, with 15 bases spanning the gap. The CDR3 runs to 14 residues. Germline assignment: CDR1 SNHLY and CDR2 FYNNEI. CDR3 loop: CASSGEGVGYTIYF. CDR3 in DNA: TGTGCCAGCAGTGGGGAGGGCGTGGGATACACCATATATTTT.

The CDR3 sequence: CALFVLGRHEKLFF. DNA for the CDR3: TGTGCTCTGTTTGTGTTGGGGCGTCATGAAAAACTGTTTTTT. The chain links TRBV30 to TRBJ1-4; a weak D match, TRBD1 (5 bases). Germline-derived CDR1 and CDR2 are GTSNPN and SVGIG (reference sequence). The CDR3 contains 14 residues.

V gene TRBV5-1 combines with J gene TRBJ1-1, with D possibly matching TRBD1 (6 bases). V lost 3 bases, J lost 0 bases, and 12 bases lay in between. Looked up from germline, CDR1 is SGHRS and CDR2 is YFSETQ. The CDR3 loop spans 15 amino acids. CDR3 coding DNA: TGCGCCAGCAGCTCCACCGGGACACTGAACACTGAAGCTTTCTTT. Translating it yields CASSSTGTLNTEAFF.

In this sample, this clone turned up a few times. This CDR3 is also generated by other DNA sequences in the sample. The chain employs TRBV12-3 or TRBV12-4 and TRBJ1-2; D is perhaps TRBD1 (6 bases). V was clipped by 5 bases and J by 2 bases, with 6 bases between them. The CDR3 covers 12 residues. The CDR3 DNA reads TGTGCCAGCAGTCAGGGGAACTATGGCTACACCTTC. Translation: CASSQGNYGYTF.

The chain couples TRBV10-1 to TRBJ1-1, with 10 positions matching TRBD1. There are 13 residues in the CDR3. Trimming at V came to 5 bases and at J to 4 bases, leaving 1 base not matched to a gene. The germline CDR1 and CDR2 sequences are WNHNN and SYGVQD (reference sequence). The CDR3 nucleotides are TGCGCCAGCAGTCGGACAGGGGGCACTGAAGCTTTCTTT. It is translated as CASSRTGGTEAFF.

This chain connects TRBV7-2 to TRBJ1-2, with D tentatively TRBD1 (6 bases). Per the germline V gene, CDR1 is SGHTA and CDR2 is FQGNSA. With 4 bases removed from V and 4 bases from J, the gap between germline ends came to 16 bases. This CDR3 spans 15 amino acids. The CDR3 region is CASSSGRQVLYGYTF. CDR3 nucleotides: TGTGCCAGCAGCTCCGGAAGACAGGTGCTCTATGGCTACACCTTC.

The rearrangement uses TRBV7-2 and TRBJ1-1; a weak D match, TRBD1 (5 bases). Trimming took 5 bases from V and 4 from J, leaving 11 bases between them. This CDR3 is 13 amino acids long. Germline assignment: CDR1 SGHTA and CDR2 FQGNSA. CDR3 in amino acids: CASSTQQATEAFF. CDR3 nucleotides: TGTGCCAGCAGCACCCAACAGGCCACTGAAGCTTTCTTT. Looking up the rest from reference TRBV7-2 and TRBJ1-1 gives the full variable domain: GAGVSQSPSNKVTEKGKDVELRCDPISGHTALYWYRQSLGQGLEFLIYFQGNSAPDKSGLPSDRFSAERTGGSVSTLTIQRTQQEDSAVYLCASSTQQATEAFFGQGTRLTVV.

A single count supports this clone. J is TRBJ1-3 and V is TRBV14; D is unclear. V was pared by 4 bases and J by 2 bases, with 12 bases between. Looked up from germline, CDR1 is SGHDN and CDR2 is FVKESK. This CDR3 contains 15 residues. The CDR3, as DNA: TGTGCCAGCAGCCCCTGGGGAGGTCCTGGAAACACCATATATTTT. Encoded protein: CASSPWGGPGNTIYF.

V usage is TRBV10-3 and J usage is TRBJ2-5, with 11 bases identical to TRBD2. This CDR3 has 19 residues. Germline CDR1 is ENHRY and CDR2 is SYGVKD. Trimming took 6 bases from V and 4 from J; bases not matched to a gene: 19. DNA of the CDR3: TGTGCCATCAGCGAGACGGGGCGACTAGCGGGGCGATCCCGAGAGACCCAGTACTTC. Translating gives CAISETGRLAGRSRETQYF.

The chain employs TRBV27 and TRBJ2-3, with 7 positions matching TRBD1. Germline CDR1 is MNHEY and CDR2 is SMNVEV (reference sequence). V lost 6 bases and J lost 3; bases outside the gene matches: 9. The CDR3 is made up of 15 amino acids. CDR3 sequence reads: CASRKIDRVTDTQYF. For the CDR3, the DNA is TGTGCCAGCAGAAAGATCGACAGGGTTACAGATACGCAGTATTTT.

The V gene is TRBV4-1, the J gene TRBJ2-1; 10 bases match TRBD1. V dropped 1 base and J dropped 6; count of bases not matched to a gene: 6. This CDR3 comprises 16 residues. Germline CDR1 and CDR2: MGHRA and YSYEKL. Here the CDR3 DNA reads TGCGCCAGCAGCCAAGGCGCGGGACAGGGGAGCAATGAGCAGTTCTTC. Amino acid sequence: CASSQGAGQGSNEQFF.

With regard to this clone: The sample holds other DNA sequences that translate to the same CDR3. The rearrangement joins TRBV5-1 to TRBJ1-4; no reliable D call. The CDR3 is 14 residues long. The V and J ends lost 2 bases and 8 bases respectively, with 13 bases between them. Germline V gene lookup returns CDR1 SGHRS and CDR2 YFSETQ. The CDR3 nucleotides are TGCGCCAGCAGCTTAGGAGTGAGCGGCGAAAAACTGTTTTTT. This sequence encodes CASSLGVSGEKLFF.